This T cell receptor (beta chain) was identified during a study of cytomegalovirus exposure and HLA in healthy donors. The CDR3 runs to 16 residues. Trimming took 7 bases from V and 4 from J; bases not matched to a gene: 13. Germline CDR1 reads MGHRA; CDR2 reads YSYEKL. Amplification used 60 Vbeta primers and 13 Jbeta primers. Generated by immunoSEQ multiplex PCR, the TCRdb table keeps only in-frame clones and is missing some. The sample has 99,000 or so clones; about 83% are singletons. The receptor was derived from a young man in good health and CMV-seronegative. The genes are TRBV4-1 and TRBJ2-7; 10 nucleotides align to TRBD1. Sequencing was performed on PBMCs. The chain's CDR3 is CASKHLPGQGPYEQYF. DNA for the CDR3: TGCGCCAGCAAACATTTACCGGGACAGGGGCCTTACGAGCAGTACTTC.